Presented here are 14 T cell receptor beta chains from one specimen sequenced in a study of patients and donors after allogeneic stem cell transplantation. TCRdb processed the RT-PCR reads anew with MiXCR; each CDR3 protein has one entry. The data contain under 30,000 distinct CDR3 sequences, about 45% of them singletons. The sequencing sample was made of blood, either unsorted or a sorted T cell fraction (not recorded which). The receptors here all came from a human donor who was either an allogeneic HSCT recipient or a stem cell or donor lymphocyte infusion donor (not recorded which). It is not recorded whose cells these are; they may come from a transplant donor.

This clonotype came up many times. This chain uses TRBV12-3 or TRBV12-4 with TRBJ2-1; 13 bases fit TRBD2. The CDR3 runs to 13 residues. Unmatched junction bases numbered 4, after V lost 7 bases and J lost 10 bases. CDR3 amino acids: CASTRTSGGEQFF. DNA for the CDR3: TGTGCCAGCACCCGGACTAGCGGGGGCGAGCAGTTCTTC.

CDR3 residues: CASSPQAANYGYTF. CDR3 bases: TGTGCCAGCTCACCACAGGCAGCTAACTATGGCTACACCTTC. The chain uses TRBV18 and TRBJ1-2; D unresolved. The CDR3 loop spans 14 amino acids. Germline V CDR1 and CDR2: KGHSH, LQKENI. Trimming took 1 base from V and 0 from J, leaving 6 bases between them.

The J gene is TRBJ2-1, the V gene TRBV7-8, with 8 bases fitting TRBD1. This CDR3 spans 18 amino acids. The germline V gene has CDR1 SGHVS and CDR2 FQNEAQ. After removal of 4 bases from V and 2 bases from J, the junction contained 13 bases not matched to a gene. DNA for the CDR3: TGTGCCAGCAGCTCTAGTGCCCGGGACAGGTCCGCCTACAATGAGCAGTTCTTC. This encodes CASSSSARDRSAYNEQFF.

This chain uses TRBV5-1 with TRBJ2-7; 7 nucleotides match TRBD1. The J segment lost 3 bases and the V segment lost 4 bases, leaving 4 bases of the junction unmatched. Germline V CDR1 and CDR2: SGHRS, YFSETQ. This CDR3 has 13 amino acids. This CDR3 is CASSQGQIYEQYF. The CDR3 nucleotides are TGCGCCAGCAGCCAGGGACAGATCTACGAGCAGTACTTC.

This clonotype appeared a few times. This sequence joins TRBV5-1 and TRBJ1-2; 10 bases align to TRBD1. The CDR3 totals 15 residues. From germline, CDR1 is SGHRS and CDR2 YFSETQ. V gave up 4 bases and J gave up 8 bases; unmatched junction bases: 11. The CDR3 reads CASSQIPTGGEGYTF. DNA for the CDR3: TGCGCCAGCAGCCAGATCCCGACAGGGGGCGAGGGCTACACCTTC.

This clonotype was seen a single time. V and J are TRBV20-1 and TRBJ2-2; TRBD1 aligns across 9 bases. From germline, CDR1 is DFQATT and CDR2 SNEGSKA (reference sequence). After removal of 3 bases from V and 7 bases from J, the junction contained 6 bases not matched to a gene. This CDR3 has 14 residues. The CDR3 DNA is TGCAGTGCTAGCGGGACAGGGTATCTCGGGGAGCTGTTTTTT. This codes for CSASGTGYLGELFF.

There are a few counts of this clonotype. CDR3 nucleotide sequence: TGTGCCACCAGTGATTTTGAGACCCAGTACTTC. Its translation is CATSDFETQYF. V gene TRBV24-1 combines with J gene TRBJ2-5; D is undetermined. The CDR3 runs to 11 residues. V was trimmed by 1 base and J by 5 bases, leaving 1 base between them. Per germline, CDR1 KGHDR and CDR2 SFDVKD.

This rearrangement joins TRBV9 to TRBJ2-5; the D is unclear. V was clipped by 0 bases and J by 5 bases, with 8 bases between them. This CDR3 has 13 amino acids. Per the germline V gene, CDR1 is SGDLS and CDR2 is YYNGEE. The CDR3 nucleotides are TGTGCCAGCAGCGTAGGAATAGAGGAGACCCAGTACTTC. Its translation is CASSVGIEETQYF.

The chain carries TRBV7-3 and TRBJ1-1, with 7 nucleotides matching TRBD1. Per the germline V gene, CDR1 is SGHTA and CDR2 is FQGTGA. V was pared by 3 bases and J by 0 bases, with 4 bases of the junction left unmatched. CDR3 length equals 15 residues. The CDR3 DNA is TGTGCCAGCAGCTTGGACAGGAGCATGAACACTGAAGCTTTCTTT. It translates to CASSLDRSMNTEAFF.

The chain recombines TRBV18 with TRBJ2-7; TRBD2 agrees at 11 bases. In germline, CDR1 is KGHSH, CDR2 LQKENI. The CDR3 is made up of 15 amino acids. V was pared by 4 bases and J by 5 bases, with 7 bases of the junction left unmatched. Written as DNA, the CDR3 is TGTGCCAGCTCACAAACTAGCGGGAGTACCCACGAGCAGTACTTC. This gives the protein CASSQTSGSTHEQYF.

This rearrangement joins TRBV5-1 to TRBJ2-3; maybe TRBD2 (5 bases). This CDR3 has 15 amino acids. The V end lost 0 bases, the J end lost 4 bases, and 12 bases lay between the germline ends. CDR1 is SGHRS, CDR2 YFSETQ, per germline. The CDR3 DNA reads as TGCGCCAGCAGCTTGGTTATAGGGCGGGCAGATACGCAGTATTTT. It specifies CASSLVIGRADTQYF.

Only one count was recorded for this clonotype. This rearrangement joins TRBV20-1 to TRBJ2-7; D gene unclear. Germline CDR1 and CDR2: DFQATT and SNEGSKA (reference sequence). This CDR3 comprises 13 residues. V lost 0 bases and J 3 bases, leaving 9 bases between the germline ends. CDR3 protein: CSARDGLHYEQYF. The CDR3 coding sequence is TGCAGTGCTAGAGATGGCTTACACTACGAGCAGTACTTC.

The chain is built from TRBV18 and TRBJ2-7; D is tentatively TRBD1 or TRBD2 (5 bases each). Germline assignment: CDR1 KGHSH and CDR2 LQKENI. The CDR3 is 14 residues long. The V end lost 3 bases, the J end lost 4 bases, and 13 bases lay between the germline ends. As DNA, the CDR3 is TGTGCCAGCTCACCCCAGCAGGGAGAGTACGAGCAGTACTTC. This gives the protein CASSPQQGEYEQYF.

A few counts support this clonotype. This chain uses TRBV7-9 with TRBJ1-5; no definite D call. The CDR3 contains 14 residues. Germline assignment: CDR1 SEHNR and CDR2 FQNEAQ (reference sequence). V was pared by 5 bases and J by 0 bases, with 8 bases between. CDR3: CASSRAFSNQPQHF. The CDR3 nucleotides read TGTGCCAGCAGCCGGGCCTTTAGCAATCAGCCCCAGCATTTT.